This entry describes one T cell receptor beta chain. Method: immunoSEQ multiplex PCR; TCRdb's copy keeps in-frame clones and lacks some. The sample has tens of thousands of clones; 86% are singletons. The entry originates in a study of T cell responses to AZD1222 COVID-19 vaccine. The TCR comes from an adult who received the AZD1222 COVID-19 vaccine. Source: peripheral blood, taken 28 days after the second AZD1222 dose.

The CDR3 protein is CASAGGANTGELFF. DNA for the CDR3: TGTGCCAGCGCGGGAGGGGCGAACACCGGGGAGCTGTTTTTT. The chain has TRBV2 and TRBJ2-2; TRBD2 aligns across 9 bases. The CDR3 loop spans 14 amino acids. Germline V CDR1 and CDR2: SNHLY, FYNNEI. Trimming cost V 8 bases and J 0 bases; bases outside gene matches: 1.